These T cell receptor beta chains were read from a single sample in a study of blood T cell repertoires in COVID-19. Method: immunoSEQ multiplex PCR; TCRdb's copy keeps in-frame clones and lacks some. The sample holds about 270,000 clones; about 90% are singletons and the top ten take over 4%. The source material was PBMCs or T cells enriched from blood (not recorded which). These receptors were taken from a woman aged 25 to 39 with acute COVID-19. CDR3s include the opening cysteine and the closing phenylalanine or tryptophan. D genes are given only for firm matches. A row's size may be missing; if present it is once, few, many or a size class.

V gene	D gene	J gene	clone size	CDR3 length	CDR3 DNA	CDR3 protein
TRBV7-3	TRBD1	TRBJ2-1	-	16	TGTGCCAGCAGCCTTCCCCCGGGACAGGGGGCCTATGAGCAGTTCTTC	CASSLPPGQGAYEQFF
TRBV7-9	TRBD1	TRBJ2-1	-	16	TGTGCCAGCAGCTTCATACCGGGACAGGGAGATAATGAGCAGTTCTTC	CASSFIPGQGDNEQFF
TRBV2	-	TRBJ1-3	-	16	TGTGCCAGCAGTGAAGAACAGGGTTTTGTTGGAAACACCATATATTTT	CASSEEQGFVGNTIYF
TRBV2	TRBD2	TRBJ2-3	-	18	TGTGCCAGCAGAGCTAGAGCGGGAGACAGCGAAGGCACAGATACGCAGTATTTT	CASRARAGDSEGTDTQYF
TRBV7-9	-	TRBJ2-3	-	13	TGTGCCGACGCGGCGGATCTCGGGGATACGCAGTATTTT	CADAADLGDTQYF
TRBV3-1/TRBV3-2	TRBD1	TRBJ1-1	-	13	TGTGCCAGCCGGGACAGCCTTAACACTGAAGCTTTCTTT	CASRDSLNTEAFF
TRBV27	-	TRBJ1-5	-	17	TGTGCCAGCAGTTTATCTCTCCCTGGGCCGGGCAATCAGCCCCAGCATTTT	CASSLSLPGPGNQPQHF
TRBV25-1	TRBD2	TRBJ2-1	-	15	TGTGCCAGCAGTGAATCAGGACTAGCGGGTAATGAGCAGTTCTTC	CASSESGLAGNEQFF
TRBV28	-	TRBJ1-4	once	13	TGTGCCAGCAGCCAGGGTTCTAATGAAAAACTGTTTTTT	CASSQGSNEKLFF
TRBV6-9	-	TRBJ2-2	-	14	TGTGCCAGCAGTCTCTCAGAGGGCACCGGGGAGCTGTTTTTT	CASSLSEGTGELFF
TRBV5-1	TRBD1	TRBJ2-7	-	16	TGCGCCAGCAGCTTGGCCCGCGGGACAGGGGGCAACGAGCAGTACTTC	CASSLARGTGGNEQYF
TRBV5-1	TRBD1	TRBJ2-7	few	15	TGCGCCAGCAGCTTGTCTGACCAGGGGGCTAACGAGCAGTACTTC	CASSLSDQGANEQYF
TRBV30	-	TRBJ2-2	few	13	TGTGCCTGGAGTGAAAGCGGATCCGGGGAGCTGTTTTTT	CAWSESGSGELFF
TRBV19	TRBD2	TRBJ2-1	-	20	TGTGCCAGTAGTTTACGGGGGACTAGCGGGGTTACTACTTTGGTCAATGAGCAGTTCTTC	CASSLRGTSGVTTLVNEQFF
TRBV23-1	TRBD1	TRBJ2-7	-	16	TGCGCCAGCATCCGGACCACAGGGGAGAAGTCTGGCGAGCAGTACTTC	CASIRTTGEKSGEQYF
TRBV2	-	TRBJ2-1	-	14	TGTGCCAGCAGGGGACCGGGACTGACCGATGAGCAGTTCTTC	CASRGPGLTDEQFF
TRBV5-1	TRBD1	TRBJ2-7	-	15	TGCGCCAGCAGCTTCGGACAGGGACCCTCCTACGAGCAGTACTTC	CASSFGQGPSYEQYF
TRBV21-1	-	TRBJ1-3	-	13	TGTGCCAGCAGTATAACAGGAGGAAACACCATATATTTT	CASSITGGNTIYF